The 9 T cell receptor beta chains in this list originate from one sample, sequenced in a study of blood T cell repertoires in COVID-19. The table came from immunoSEQ multiplex PCR; TCRdb's copy has only in-frame clones and leaves some out. The repertoire holds about 110,000 clones, with around 85% as singletons. The sample consisted of peripheral blood. The receptors shown here come from a human donor in a cohort sampled during active COVID-19.

The gene calls are TRBV11-3 and TRBJ1-6, with 10 nucleotides matching TRBD1. With 5 bases clipped from V and 7 bases from J, the junction kept 2 bases outside the gene matches. The CDR3 loop spans 14 amino acids. From germline, CDR1 is SGHNT and CDR2 YENEEA. The CDR3 protein is CASSEGQGNSPLHF. In nucleotides, the CDR3 is TGTGCCAGCAGCGAGGGACAGGGGAATTCACCCCTCCACTTT.

The rearrangement uses TRBV9 and TRBJ2-1; D remains unclear. The germline V gene encodes CDR1 SGDLS and CDR2 YYNGEE. The CDR3 contains 12 residues. V was cut by 3 bases and J by 15 bases, with 16 bases left in between. CDR3 sequence: CASSALSSPPFF. As DNA, the CDR3 is TGTGCCAGCAGCGCCCTGAGTAGTCCCCCGTTCTTC. The entire variable domain, with the rest obtained from reference TRBV9 and TRBJ2-1, is as follows: DSGVTQTPKHLITATGQRVTLRCSPRSGDLSVYWYQQSLDQGLQFLIQYYNGEERAKGNILERFSAQQFPDLHSELNLSSLELGDSALYFCASSALSSPPFFGPGTRLTVL.

The gene calls are TRBV20-1 and TRBJ1-2, with TRBD1 matching over 9 bases. CDR1 is DFQATT, CDR2 SNEGSKA, per germline (reference sequence). CDR3 length: 13 amino acids. The junction had 7 bases not matched to a gene; V was cut back by 3 bases and J by 8 bases. The DNA for the CDR3 is TGCAGTGCTAGTCCCACAGGGGGCCGCGGCTACACCTTC. Its protein product is CSASPTGGRGYTF.

The rearrangement uses TRBV29-1 and TRBJ2-1, with a possible D match to TRBD2 (6 bases). The CDR3 extends over 12 amino acids. V shed 8 bases and J shed 12 bases, with 20 bases lying between them. Per the germline V gene, CDR1 is SQVTM and CDR2 is ANQGSEA. The CDR3 protein is CSSESNRRGQFF. The CDR3 DNA reads TGCAGCTCTGAATCTAATAGGCGGGGGCAGTTCTTC.

The chain recombines TRBV7-9 with TRBJ1-2; D gene ambiguous. Germline V gene data show CDR1 as SEHNR and CDR2 as FQNEAQ (reference sequence). CDR3 length: 15 residues. V was pared by 0 bases and J by 3 bases, with 11 bases between. As DNA, the CDR3 is TGTGCCAGCAGCTTAGCAGACTTGGGTGACTATGGCTACACCTTC. Protein sequence: CASSLADLGDYGYTF.

The V gene is TRBV7-9, the J gene TRBJ2-3; 9 positions agree with TRBD1. V gave up 5 bases and J gave up 4 bases; unmatched junction bases: 7. Germline V gene sequence: CDR1 SEHNR, CDR2 FQNEAQ (reference sequence). The CDR3 covers 15 residues. The CDR3 loop reads CASSPQGALADTQYF. CDR3 nucleotides: TGTGCCAGCAGCCCACAGGGGGCGCTCGCAGATACGCAGTATTTT.

The rearrangement links TRBV9 to TRBJ2-1; a weak D match, TRBD2 (5 bases). The ends were cut back, 3 bases at V and 4 bases at J, with 11 bases in the middle. The V gene's germline CDR1 is SGDLS and CDR2 YYNGEE. The CDR3 contains 14 residues. Here the CDR3 reads CASSASSGYNEQFF. The CDR3 DNA sequence: TGTGCCAGCAGCGCGAGCAGCGGTTACAATGAGCAGTTCTTC.

The rearrangement uses TRBV5-1 and TRBJ2-1; 12 nucleotides agree with TRBD2. The CDR3 contains 16 residues. Unmatched junction bases numbered 8, after V lost 0 bases and J lost 10 bases. From germline, CDR1 is SGHRS and CDR2 YFSETQ. The CDR3 loop reads CASSLASSGGAGEQFF. The CDR3 bases are TGCGCCAGCAGCTTGGCGTCTAGCGGGGGGGCAGGGGAGCAGTTCTTC. The complete variable domain, with remaining parts taken from reference TRBV5-1 and TRBJ2-1, reads KAGVTQTPRYLIKTRGQQVTLSCSPISGHRSVSWYQQTPGQGLQFLFEYFSETQRNKGNFPGRFSGRQFSNSRSEMNVSTLELGDSALYLCASSLASSGGAGEQFFGPGTRLTVL.

CDR3 region: CASSRTSVSYEQYF. CDR3 coding DNA: TGTGCCAGCAGCAGGACTAGCGTGTCTTACGAGCAGTACTTC. The chain carries TRBV27 and TRBJ2-7; 9 bases line up with TRBD2. The CDR3 contains 14 residues. Germline-derived CDR1 and CDR2 are MNHEY and SMNVEV (reference sequence). The trim removed 6 bases at V and 4 bases at J, leaving 7 bases unmatched.